The 12 T cell receptor beta chains below all came from one sample that was sequenced in a study of blood T cell repertoires in COVID-19. Sequenced by immunoSEQ multiplex PCR; TCRdb stores in-frame clones only, minus some. The sample holds roughly 120,000 clones, around nine tenths seen once. Material: peripheral blood. All receptors derive from a woman between 50 and 59 years old with active or convalescent COVID-19.

This clone appeared once. The chain employs TRBV7-2 and TRBJ2-1, with a weak D call TRBD2 (5 bases). The CDR3 runs 15 residues. CDR1 and CDR2 (germline): SGHTA, FQGNSA. Between the trimmed V and J ends, which lost 1 base and 6 bases, there was a span of 13 bases. CDR3: CASSLVRTLGNEQFF. In nucleotides, the CDR3 is TGTGCCAGCAGCTTAGTACGGACTTTGGGCAATGAGCAGTTCTTC.

This clone was recorded once. The chain is built from TRBV5-1 and TRBJ1-1; D may be TRBD1 (5 bases). Germline assignment: CDR1 SGHRS and CDR2 YFSETQ. This CDR3 is 14 amino acids long. V lost 5 bases and J 0 bases, leaving 11 bases between the germline ends. As DNA, the CDR3 is TGCGCCAGCAGTTCCGGGACTATGAACACTGAAGCTTTCTTT. This sequence encodes CASSSGTMNTEAFF.

This clone appeared a single time. The chain recombines TRBV20-1 with TRBJ1-2; no reliable D call. The CDR3 consists of 12 residues. Germline values: CDR1 DFQATT, CDR2 SNEGSKA (reference sequence). V lost 3 bases and J 8 bases, leaving 13 bases between the germline ends. DNA of the CDR3: TGCAGTGCTAGTCAGGCGTTTGAAGGCTACACCTTC. It specifies CSASQAFEGYTF.

This chain uses TRBV15 with TRBJ2-7; TRBD1 agrees at 7 bases. The CDR3 loop spans 15 amino acids. Germline assignment: CDR1 LNHNV and CDR2 YYDKDF (reference sequence). J was trimmed by 5 bases and V by 0 bases; bases with no gene match: 7. The DNA for the CDR3 is TGTGCCACCAGCAGAGATCGGCTACAGGGGAACGAGCAGTACTTC. Translating gives CATSRDRLQGNEQYF.

The rearrangement joins TRBV5-4 to TRBJ1-2; D unresolved. CDR1 is SGHNT and CDR2 is YYREEE in the germline V gene (reference sequence). V gave up 2 bases and J gave up 8 bases, with 10 bases separating them. The length of the CDR3 is 12 residues. CDR3 DNA sequence: TGTGCCAGCAGCTTAGGTGAGGGAGGCTACACCTTC. It codes for CASSLGEGGYTF.

V and J are TRBV6-2 or TRBV6-3 and TRBJ2-7, with 8 bases identical to TRBD1. This CDR3 is 14 amino acids long. Trimming removed 6 bases from V and 5 bases from J; junction bases left unmatched: 9. CDR1 is MNHEY, CDR2 SVGEGT, per germline. Here the CDR3 DNA reads TGTGCCAGCAGCCTCCGGGACAGGCACCACGAGCAGTACTTC. Its translation is CASSLRDRHHEQYF.

This chain connects TRBV7-3 to TRBJ2-7; TRBD2 agrees at 9 bases. The CDR3 totals 15 residues. The germline gives CDR1 SGHTA, CDR2 FQGTGA. J gave up 0 bases and V 3 bases, and 3 bases lay outside the gene matches. CDR3 in amino acids: CASSFGSGSSYEQYF. The CDR3 DNA is TGTGCCAGCAGCTTCGGTAGCGGGAGCTCCTACGAGCAGTACTTC.

The genes are TRBV24-1 and TRBJ2-3, with TRBD2 identical over 9 bases. Trimming removed 4 bases from V and 3 bases from J; junction bases left unmatched: 10. The length of the CDR3 is 17 residues. Germline V gene lookup returns CDR1 KGHDR and CDR2 SFDVKD. CDR3 amino acids: CATSDWVAGEMTDTQYF. CDR3 coding DNA: TGTGCCACCAGTGACTGGGTAGCGGGAGAAATGACAGATACGCAGTATTTT.

The chain employs TRBV28 and TRBJ2-1, with 9 bases aligning to TRBD2. The CDR3 has 15 amino acids. The germline CDR1 and CDR2 sequences are MDHEN and SYDVKM. With V trimmed by 8 bases and J by 4 bases, 9 bases remained unmatched. The CDR3 sequence: CASGGREGDYNEQFF. For the CDR3, the DNA is TGTGCCAGCGGAGGGCGGGAGGGGGATTACAATGAGCAGTTCTTC.

V gene TRBV6-2 or TRBV6-3 combines with J gene TRBJ2-3; D perhaps matches TRBD2 (6 bases). Between the trimmed V and J ends, which lost 4 bases and 4 bases, there was a span of 15 bases. The CDR3 consists of 15 residues. Germline CDR1 and CDR2: MNHEY and SVGEGT. CDR3 protein: CASSFGAGKADTQYF. The CDR3 DNA reads as TGTGCCAGCAGTTTCGGGGCGGGAAAGGCAGATACGCAGTATTTT.

CDR3 coding DNA: TGTGCCAGCAGTCCCCCGGGACAGATCAATGGCTACACCTTC. It specifies CASSPPGQINGYTF. The J gene is TRBJ1-2, the V gene TRBV28; TRBD1 agrees at 7 bases. Germline V gene lookup returns CDR1 MDHEN and CDR2 SYDVKM. After removal of 5 bases from V and 6 bases from J, the junction contained 9 bases not matched to a gene. This CDR3 has 14 residues.

CDR3 DNA sequence: TGTGCCAGCAGCCTACGGGGACAGCCCCAGCATTTT. This gives the protein CASSLRGQPQHF. The chain is built from TRBV6-2 or TRBV6-3 and TRBJ1-5; D call uncertain. V was pared by 6 bases and J by 7 bases, with 10 bases between. Germline CDR1 and CDR2: MNHEY and SVGEGT. This CDR3 has 12 residues.